These 8 T cell receptor beta chains were sequenced from one sample in a study of blood T cell repertoires in COVID-19. Assay: immunoSEQ multiplex PCR; the TCRdb copy retains only in-frame clones and omits some. The sample carries 390,000 or so clones, more than 80% recorded once. The sequenced sample was PBMCs or T cells enriched from blood (not recorded which). These receptors all stem from a man between 18 and 29 years old who had recovered from COVID-19.

The J gene is TRBJ2-4, the V gene TRBV4-3, with a possible D match to TRBD2 (5 bases). The germline V gene has CDR1 LGHNA and CDR2 YSLEER. V lost 0 bases, J lost 3 bases, and 12 bases lay in between. The CDR3 contains 16 residues. The CDR3 nucleotides are TGCGCCAGCAGCCAAGATTCGTCGGGAAACAAAAACATTCAGTACTTC. Translating gives CASSQDSSGNKNIQYF.

This chain links TRBV11-3 with TRBJ2-7; 8 nucleotides agree with TRBD1. The V and J ends lost 8 bases and 5 bases, in that order; junction bases with no gene match: 14. The CDR3 extends over 15 amino acids. Germline V gene data show CDR1 as SGHNT and CDR2 as YENEEA. The chain's CDR3 is CASSRGQVYIDEQYF. CDR3 DNA sequence: TGTGCCAGCTCCCGGGGACAGGTGTACATTGACGAGCAGTACTTC. The entire variable domain, with the rest obtained from reference TRBV11-3 and TRBJ2-7, is as follows: EAGVVQSPRYKIIEKKQPVAFWCNPISGHNTLYWYLQNLGQGPELLIRYENEEAVDDSQLPKDRFSAERLKGVDSTLKIQPAELGDSAVYLCASSRGQVYIDEQYFGPGTRLTVT.

This rearrangement joins TRBV4-1 to TRBJ1-2, with 8 bases aligning to TRBD1. This CDR3 is built from 15 residues. The V gene's germline CDR1 is MGHRA and CDR2 YSYEKL. With V trimmed by 1 base and J by 4 bases, 5 bases remained unmatched. CDR3: CASSQGGQDLYGYTF. The CDR3 DNA sequence: TGCGCCAGCAGCCAAGGGGGACAGGACCTCTATGGCTACACCTTC.

The CDR3 protein is CASSHLPDRIDCTEAFF. The CDR3 nucleotides are TGTGCCAGCAGCCACCTCCCGGACAGGATCGATTGCACTGAAGCTTTCTTT. J is TRBJ1-1 and V is TRBV14; 7 bases are a match to TRBD1. Germline-derived CDR1 and CDR2 are SGHDN and FVKESK. V shed 3 bases, J shed 4 bases, and the junction held 14 bases outside the gene matches. This CDR3 is built from 17 residues.

The genes are TRBV9 and TRBJ1-2, with TRBD1 identical over 10 bases. Germline V lookup: CDR1 SGDLS, CDR2 YYNGEE. With 4 bases clipped from V and 7 bases from J, the junction kept 10 bases outside the gene matches. The CDR3 loop spans 15 amino acids. CDR3 sequence (DNA): TGTGCCAGCAGCACTAAGACAGGGGGCGTTACTGGCTACACCTTC. This codes for CASSTKTGGVTGYTF.

V and J are TRBV5-1 and TRBJ1-4, with 7 bases fitting TRBD1. CDR3 length: 16 residues. The V segment lost 4 bases and the J segment 0 bases; nucleotides outside the gene matches: 6. CDR1 and CDR2 (germline): SGHRS, YFSETQ. The DNA for the CDR3 is TGCGCCAGCAGCAAATATCAGGGGGCAACTAATGAAAAACTGTTTTTT. Its translation: CASSKYQGATNEKLFF.

The gene calls are TRBV28 and TRBJ1-5; D uncertain. The length of the CDR3 is 14 residues. In germline, CDR1 is MDHEN, CDR2 SYDVKM. The ends were cut back, 6 bases at V and 1 base at J, with 10 bases in the middle. CDR3 DNA: TGTGCCAGCAGCAACAGAGAGAGCAATCAGCCCCAGCATTTT. This codes for CASSNRESNQPQHF.

The chain uses TRBV15 and TRBJ2-2; D is possibly TRBD2 (6 bases). Germline V gene lookup returns CDR1 LNHNV and CDR2 YYDKDF (reference sequence). Trimming removed 4 bases from V and 0 bases from J, with 12 bases in between. This CDR3 region has 16 residues. CDR3 bases: TGTGCCACCAGCAAAGAATGGGGGGCGAACACCGGGGAGCTGTTTTTT. Protein product: CATSKEWGANTGELFF.